Below, one T cell receptor beta chain is given with its context. This specimen comes from a study of blood T cells in healthy people across ages. Peripheral blood was drawn, approximately 9.4 milliliters per donor. CDR1 is MNHEY and CDR2 is SVGAGI in the germline V gene. The CDR3 is 16 amino acids. The V segment lost 6 bases and the J segment 0 bases; nucleotides outside the gene matches: 7. Through a sample-barcoded 5' primer and a J-beta primer mix, a second PCR was run for 7 to 11 cycles. TCRdb independently ran MiXCR on the 5' RACE reads; one entry per CDR3 protein. In the table there are approximately 730,000 distinct CDR3 sequences, 53% of which are singletons.

The TCR sequence derives from a man older than 75 in good health. The chain recombines TRBV6-5 with TRBJ1-5; 8 nucleotides match TRBD1. Sequenced: blood. In DNA, the CDR3 is TGTGCCAGCAGCCCGGGACAGGCATATAGCAATCAGCCCCAGCATTTT. It is translated as CASSPGQAYSNQPQHF.